The 2 T cell receptor beta chains below all came from one sample that was sequenced in a study of a mutant IDH1 vaccine in newly diagnosed glioma. Documented time point: week 35, safety follow-up. Each dose of the vaccine consisted of 300 ug of mutant IDH1 20-mer peptide, with topical imiquimod. Clones were read by immunoSEQ multiplex PCR, and TCRdb kept only the in-frame ones, dropping some. The sample contains 30,000 to 40,000 clones, around four fifths of which appear only once. Antigen specificity for these receptors is unknown. This sample comprised PBMCs, obtained from a glioma patient whose treatment included an IDH1 peptide vaccine. These receptor sequences come from a man aged 35 to 55 with glioma. Some clones in this sample may be carry-over from other donors' samples.

The rearrangement links TRBV5-1 to TRBJ2-1; TRBD2 is a possible D gene (5 bases). The CDR3 has 13 amino acids. The ends were cut back, 2 bases at V and 8 bases at J, with 11 bases in the middle. The germline V gene has CDR1 SGHRS and CDR2 YFSETQ. CDR3 residues: CASSFGGYDEQFF. The CDR3 region has the DNA TGCGCCAGCAGCTTTGGCGGGTACGATGAGCAGTTCTTC.

The chain links TRBV5-5 to TRBJ2-5, with 8 bases aligning to TRBD2. CDR1 and CDR2 from the germline V gene are SGHKS and YYEKEE (reference sequence). This CDR3 has 14 residues. Trimming cost V 4 bases and J 3 bases; bases outside gene matches: 5. The CDR3 region has the DNA TGTGCCAGCAGCCCACCGGGGGGGGAAGAGACCCAGTACTTC. Its protein is CASSPPGGEETQYF.